These 19 T cell receptor beta chains came from one sample sequenced in a study of blood T cell repertoires in COVID-19 (dated by TCRdb to 2020 to 2022). The library came from the immunoSEQ multiplex PCR assay. In TCRdb, the immuneACCESS table is reduced to in-frame sequences with V and J assigned. These tables do not hold every clone; where another copy was compared, an unresolved V gene accounts for under half, and the others remain unexplained. This sample lists around 99,000 clones; roughly 90% were detected once. The biggest ten clones account for 4.9% of the sample. Sequenced material: peripheral blood. These receptors all stem from a middle-aged man with active or convalescent COVID-19.

This chain joins TRBV19 and TRBJ1-2; D ambiguous. Trimming removed 6 bases from V and 2 bases from J, with 16 bases in between. The CDR3 has 15 residues. The germline CDR1 and CDR2 sequences are LNHDA and SQIVND (reference sequence). The chain's CDR3 is CASSRTGSPNYGYTF. The CDR3 DNA reads TGTGCCAGTAGCCGCACCGGGAGCCCGAACTATGGCTACACCTTC.

This chain connects TRBV4-3 to TRBJ2-1, with 7 bases matching TRBD2. The germline V gene encodes CDR1 LGHNA and CDR2 YSLEER. This CDR3 contains 14 residues. V gave up 1 base and J gave up 7 bases; unmatched junction bases: 4. The CDR3 protein is CASSQALAANEQFF. The CDR3 bases are TGCGCCAGCAGCCAAGCCCTAGCGGCGAATGAGCAGTTCTTC.

This clone was seen just once. V gene TRBV15 combines with J gene TRBJ1-5, with unresolved D. Trimming stripped 6 bases from V and 3 bases from J, with 9 bases between. CDR1 is LNHNV and CDR2 is YYDKDF in the germline V gene (reference sequence). The CDR3 runs to 13 residues. Here the CDR3 reads CATRAGFNQPQHF. The CDR3 DNA reads TGTGCCACCAGAGCGGGATTCAATCAGCCCCAGCATTTT. The entire variable domain, with the rest obtained from reference TRBV15 and TRBJ1-5, is as follows: DAMVIQNPRYQVTQFGKPVTLSCSQTLNHNVMYWYQQKSSQAPKLLFHYYDKDFNNEADTPDNFQSRRPNTSFCFLDIRSPGLGDTAMYLCATRAGFNQPQHFGDGTRLSIL.

CDR3 bases: TGTGCCAGAAGGGGGACTAGCGACGCCTACGAGCAGTACTTC. Protein product: CARRGTSDAYEQYF. V usage is TRBV5-3 and J usage is TRBJ2-7, with 10 bases fitting TRBD2. TRBV5-3 counts as an open reading frame of uncertain function. V was clipped by 5 bases and J by 2 bases; unmatched bases: 4. The CDR3 length is 14 residues.

The CDR3 is CASSFLRAGYEQYF. The CDR3 DNA reads as TGTGCCAGCAGCTTTTTGAGAGCGGGATACGAGCAGTACTTC. V usage is TRBV11-2 and J usage is TRBJ2-7, with 7 nucleotides matching TRBD2. Germline CDR1 reads SGHAT; CDR2 reads FQNNGV. This CDR3 region has 14 residues. The V segment lost 3 bases and the J segment 4 bases; nucleotides outside the gene matches: 6.

This clone was seen only once. V is TRBV28 and J is TRBJ1-2; 8 bases align to TRBD1. Germline CDR1 MDHEN, CDR2 SYDVKM. This CDR3 comprises 13 residues. The V segment lost 11 bases and the J segment 8 bases; nucleotides outside the gene matches: 13. CDR3 region: CAVGDRTLGGYTF. The CDR3 DNA sequence: TGTGCCGTGGGGGACAGGACCCTTGGAGGCTACACCTTC.

This chain joins TRBV28 and TRBJ1-2; 11 positions agree with TRBD1. In germline, CDR1 is MDHEN, CDR2 SYDVKM. V shed 6 bases, J shed 4 bases, and the junction held 7 bases outside the gene matches. The CDR3 contains 15 residues. The CDR3 loop reads CASSSSGTGGYGYTF. DNA of the CDR3: TGTGCCAGCAGCTCCTCCGGGACAGGGGGCTATGGCTACACCTTC.

The chain employs TRBV5-1 and TRBJ1-2, with D unclear. CDR1 and CDR2 from the germline V gene are SGHRS and YFSETQ. V was trimmed by 3 bases and J by 8 bases, leaving 20 bases between them. The CDR3 extends over 15 amino acids. The CDR3 DNA follows: TGCGCCAGCAGCTCCGGGGAGGGTAGGGTTCGAGGCTACACCTTC. This gives the protein CASSSGEGRVRGYTF.

J is TRBJ2-2 and V is TRBV15; tentative D call: TRBD2 (6 bases). This CDR3 region has 16 residues. Germline V lookup: CDR1 LNHNV, CDR2 YYDKDF (reference sequence). Between the trimmed V and J ends, which lost 3 bases and 4 bases, there was a span of 15 bases. CDR3 bases: TGTGCCACCAGCAGGACCCACGGGGGTGGCACCGGGGAGCTGTTTTTT. Translated: CATSRTHGGGTGELFF.

J is TRBJ1-6 and V is TRBV5-5, with 7 nucleotides matching TRBD1. With 4 bases clipped from V and 7 bases from J, the junction kept 8 bases outside the gene matches. Germline V CDR1 and CDR2: SGHKS, YYEKEE (reference sequence). The CDR3 runs 15 residues. For the CDR3, the DNA is TGTGCCAGCAGCCACCTGGGGACAGCAAATTCACCCCTCCACTTT. Its translation is CASSHLGTANSPLHF. The full variable domain, its missing parts supplied by reference TRBV5-5 and TRBJ1-6, is DAGVTQSPTHLIKTRGQQVTLRCSPISGHKSVSWYQQVLGQGPQFIFQYYEKEERGRGNFPDRFSARQFPNYSSELNVNALLLGDSALYLCASSHLGTANSPLHFGNGTRLTVT.

The chain recombines TRBV25-1 with TRBJ1-1, with a tentative D call TRBD1 (5 bases). The CDR3 runs to 14 residues. Germline CDR1 and CDR2: MGHDK and SYGVNS. Deletions cut 6 bases from V and 2 bases from J, with 13 bases between. CDR3 loop: CASSRVSQNTEAFF. Written as DNA, the CDR3 is TGTGCCAGCAGCAGGGTGTCCCAAAACACTGAAGCTTTCTTT.

The chain recombines TRBV4-1 with TRBJ1-2; D perhaps matches TRBD1 (5 bases). Germline CDR1 is MGHRA and CDR2 is YSYEKL. The CDR3 contains 12 residues. With 8 bases removed from V and 7 bases from J, the gap between germline ends came to 14 bases. The CDR3 DNA reads TGCGCCAGCCGTTTTCCGGGGGTTGGCTACACCTTC. Amino acid sequence: CASRFPGVGYTF.

In DNA form, the CDR3 reads TGTGCCAGTAGTAGGACAGGCCCCGGGGAGCTGTTTTTT. It yields the protein CASSRTGPGELFF. The chain recombines TRBV19 with TRBJ2-2; 7 bases line up with TRBD1. The CDR3 totals 13 residues. The V gene end was trimmed by 4 bases and the J gene end by 6 bases; junction bases not matched to a gene: 2. Germline loops: CDR1 LNHDA, CDR2 SQIVND (reference sequence).

This clone was counted only a few times. The genes are TRBV11-2 and TRBJ1-2, with D possibly matching TRBD1 (6 bases). CDR3 length: 15 amino acids. Looked up from germline, CDR1 is SGHAT and CDR2 is FQNNGV. The V end was cut by 1 base, the J end by 3 bases, with 12 bases between. This chain's CDR3 is CASSLGLDRDYGYTF. The CDR3 coding sequence is TGTGCCAGCAGCTTAGGATTGGACAGAGACTATGGCTACACCTTC.

This chain uses TRBV7-9 with TRBJ1-2, with D unclear. There are 14 residues in the CDR3. The ends were cut back, 5 bases at V and 7 bases at J, with 17 bases in the middle. Germline CDR1 is SEHNR and CDR2 is FQNEAQ (reference sequence). CDR3 sequence (DNA): TGTGCCAGCAGCCTGACGGGAGCTCTCATTGGCTACACCTTC. This translates into CASSLTGALIGYTF.

The chain uses TRBV7-2 and TRBJ1-1; a possible D gene is TRBD1 (5 bases). The germline gives CDR1 SGHTA, CDR2 FQGNSA. CDR3 length: 15 amino acids. The V gene lost 5 bases and the J gene lost 5 bases, with 18 bases spanning the gap. CDR3: CASSARQTWWTEAFF. CDR3 nucleotides: TGTGCCAGCAGCGCCCGACAGACTTGGTGGACTGAAGCTTTCTTT.

The chain has TRBV5-1 and TRBJ1-4; D is undetermined. V lost 0 bases to trimming and J lost 4 bases, with 4 bases between them. This CDR3 contains 13 residues. CDR1 and CDR2 from the germline V gene are SGHRS and YFSETQ. CDR3 bases: TGCGCCAGCAGCTTGGGTTATAATGAAAAACTGTTTTTT. It codes for CASSLGYNEKLFF.

The rearrangement links TRBV4-1 to TRBJ2-5; 12 nucleotides agree with TRBD2. This CDR3 contains 16 residues. With V trimmed by 2 bases and J by 4 bases, 5 bases remained unmatched. The germline V gene has CDR1 MGHRA and CDR2 YSYEKL. The CDR3 loop is CASSQYGTSGLETQYF. The CDR3 nucleotides read TGCGCCAGCAGCCAATATGGGACTAGCGGGTTAGAGACCCAGTACTTC.

The chain uses TRBV6-2 or TRBV6-3 and TRBJ1-1; 7 bases fit TRBD1. Germline V CDR1 and CDR2: MNHEY, SVGEGT. The V and J ends lost 2 bases and 5 bases, in that order; junction bases with no gene match: 8. The CDR3 spans 15 residues. The DNA of the CDR3 is TGTGCCAGCAGTTACCTCTGGCCAGGGGGGACTGAAGCTTTCTTT. Its protein is CASSYLWPGGTEAFF.